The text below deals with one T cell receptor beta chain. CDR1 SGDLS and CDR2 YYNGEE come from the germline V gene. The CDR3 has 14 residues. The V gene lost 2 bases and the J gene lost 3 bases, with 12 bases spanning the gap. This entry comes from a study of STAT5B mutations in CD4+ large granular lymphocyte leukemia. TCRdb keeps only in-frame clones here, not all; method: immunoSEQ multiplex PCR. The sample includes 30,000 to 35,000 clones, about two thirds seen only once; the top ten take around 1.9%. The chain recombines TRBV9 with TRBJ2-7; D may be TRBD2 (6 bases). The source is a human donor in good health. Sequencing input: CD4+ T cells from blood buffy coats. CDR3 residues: CASSVAGHNYEQYF. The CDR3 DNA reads TGTGCCAGCAGCGTGGCGGGGCATAACTACGAGCAGTACTTC.